This T cell receptor (beta chain) originates from a study of breast tumors, draining lymph nodes, adjacent tissues (dated by TCRdb to 2016 to 2017). About the study as a whole: In breast cancer patients, the study compared the TCR beta repertoires of tumor, adjacent nontumor tissue and axillary lymph nodes. In human breast cancer, the study set out to assess how tumor, surrounding tissue and draining lymph node repertoires relate to one another and whether T cells might be exchanged between them.

The CDR3 contains 15 residues, cysteine and phenylalanine counted. Here the CDR3 DNA is all that survives: 45 bases in frame from base 1. Trimming accounts for 3 bases at V and 9 bases at J, while the number of junction bases matched to no gene is 10. CDR1 is given as MNHNS and CDR2 as SASEGT, both from the germline V gene. Summary of the overall study and its limitations: Tumor and nontumor tissue repertoires were significantly more similar in luminal-like than in basal-like breast cancer. Tumor T-cell repertoires showed less diversity than lymph node repertoires and more diversity than nontumor tissue repertoires, and tumor T-cell repertoires showed preferential V and J gene usage. The conclusion that tumor T cells originate in lymph nodes was presented as consistent with a hypothesis rather than as directly demonstrated. The data were considered consistent with most tumor T cells being derived from the lymph node and subsequently expanding within tumor tissue.

This clonotype was detected many times. The antigen it recognizes is unknown. No much larger clone is present one base from it, and per-base qualities are unavailable. Adjacent samples consisted of nontumor breast tissue surrounding the tumor. Instrument used: Illumina HiSeq 2000. Multiplex PCR amplification was used to generate the TCR beta chain libraries. The amplified TCR beta chain products were analyzed by high-throughput sequencing. The public reads were quality trimmed at Q25 with fastp and then assembled into clones with MiXCR by TCRdb, keeping productive beta chains. Identical CDR3 proteins give one entry, which carries the most common genes and DNA. This sample holds about 14,000 distinct CDR3 sequences; 50% to 70% were observed only once. Approximately 30% of the sample comes from the top ten.

The receptor's source is a female donor with breast cancer. Some clones in this sample may be carry-over from other donors' samples. Sequenced sample: tumor-adjacent breast tissue. This chain joins TRBV6-1 to TRBJ2-1; 8 junctional bases match TRBD1. The nucleotide sequence reads as follows: TGTGCCAGCAGTGACCAAACCCCAGGGGGCAGTGAGCAGTTCTTC. Its translation reads: CASSDQTPGGSEQFF.